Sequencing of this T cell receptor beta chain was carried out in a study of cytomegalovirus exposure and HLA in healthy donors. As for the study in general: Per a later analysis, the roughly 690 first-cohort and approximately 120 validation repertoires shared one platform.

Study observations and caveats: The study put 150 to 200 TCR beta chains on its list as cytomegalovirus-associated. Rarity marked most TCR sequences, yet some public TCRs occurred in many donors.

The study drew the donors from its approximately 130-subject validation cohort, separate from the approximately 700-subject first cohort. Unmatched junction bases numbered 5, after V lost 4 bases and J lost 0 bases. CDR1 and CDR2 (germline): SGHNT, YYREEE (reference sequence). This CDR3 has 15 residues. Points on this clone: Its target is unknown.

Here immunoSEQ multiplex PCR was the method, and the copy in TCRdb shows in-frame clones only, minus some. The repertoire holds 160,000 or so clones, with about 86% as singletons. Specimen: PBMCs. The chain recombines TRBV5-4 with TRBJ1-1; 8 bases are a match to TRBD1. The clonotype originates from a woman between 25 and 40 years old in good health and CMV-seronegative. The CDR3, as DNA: TGTGCCAGCAGCGGCCAGGGGGCGGTGAACACTGAAGCTTTCTTT. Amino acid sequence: CASSGQGAVNTEAFF.